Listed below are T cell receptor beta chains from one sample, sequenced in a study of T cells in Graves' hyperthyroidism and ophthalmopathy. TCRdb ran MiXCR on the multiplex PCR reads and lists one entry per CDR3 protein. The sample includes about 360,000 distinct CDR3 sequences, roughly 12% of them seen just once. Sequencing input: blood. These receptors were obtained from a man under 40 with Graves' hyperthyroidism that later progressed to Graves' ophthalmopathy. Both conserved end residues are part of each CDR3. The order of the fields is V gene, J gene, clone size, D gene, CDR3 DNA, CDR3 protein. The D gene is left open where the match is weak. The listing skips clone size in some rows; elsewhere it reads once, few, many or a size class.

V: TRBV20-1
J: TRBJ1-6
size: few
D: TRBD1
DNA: TGCAGTGCTAGAGTTCTGGCTGGGACAGGGGATCAGAGGGCCCTCCACTTT
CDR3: CSARVLAGTGDQRALHF

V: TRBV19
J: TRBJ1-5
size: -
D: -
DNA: TGTGCCAGTACCGCCTTAGGGTACTATAGCAATCAGCCCCAGCATTTT
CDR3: CASTALGYYSNQPQHF

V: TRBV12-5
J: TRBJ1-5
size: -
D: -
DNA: TGTGCTAGTGGTTTGACACCTCAGGGAAACCAGCCCCAGCATTTT
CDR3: CASGLTPQGNQPQHF

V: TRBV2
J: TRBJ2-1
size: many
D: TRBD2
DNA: TGTGCCAGCAGTGGACTAGCGGGGGGACGTCTGTACAATGAGCAGTTCTTC
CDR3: CASSGLAGGRLYNEQFF

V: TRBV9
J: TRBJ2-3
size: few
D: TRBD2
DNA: TGTGCCAGCAGCTCCCGAGCGGGGGGGACCACAGATACGCAGTATTTT
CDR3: CASSSRAGGTTDTQYF

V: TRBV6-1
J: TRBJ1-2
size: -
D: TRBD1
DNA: TGTGCCAGCAGATCCCTTGACAGGGGTATTGGATACACCTTC
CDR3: CASRSLDRGIGYTF

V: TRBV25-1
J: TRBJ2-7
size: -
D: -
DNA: TGTGCCAGCAGTACGGTGAACTACGAGCAGTACTTC
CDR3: CASSTVNYEQYF

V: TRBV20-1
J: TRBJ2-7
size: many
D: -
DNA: TGCAGTGCTAGCGTGGTCCGAGCCTACGAGCAGTACTTC
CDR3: CSASVVRAYEQYF

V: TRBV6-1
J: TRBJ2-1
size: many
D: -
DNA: TGTGCCAGCAGTGATGATCTGGGCTCCTACAATGAGCAGTTCTTC
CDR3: CASSDDLGSYNEQFF

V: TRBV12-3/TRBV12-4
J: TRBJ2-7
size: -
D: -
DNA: TGTGCCGGCAGTTTAGACGGGACCTACGAGCAGTACTTC
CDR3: CAGSLDGTYEQYF

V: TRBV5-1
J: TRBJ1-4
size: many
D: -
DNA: TGCGCCAGCAGCCAAGGACAGTCGGCAACTAATGAAAAACTGTTTTTT
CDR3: CASSQGQSATNEKLFF

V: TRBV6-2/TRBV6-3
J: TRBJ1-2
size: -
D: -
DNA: TGTGCCAGCAGTTACTCATCGGTTAACCGATATGGCTACACCTTC
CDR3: CASSYSSVNRYGYTF

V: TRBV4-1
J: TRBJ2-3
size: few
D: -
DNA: TGCGCCAGCAGCCAAGTGGGCAGCACAGATACGCAGTATTTT
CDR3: CASSQVGSTDTQYF

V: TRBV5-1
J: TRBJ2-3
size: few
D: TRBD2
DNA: TGCGCCAGCAGCGCCGCCGGGACTAGGGCGTCAGATACGCAGTATTTT
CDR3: CASSAAGTRASDTQYF

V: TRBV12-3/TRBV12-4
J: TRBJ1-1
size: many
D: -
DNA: TGTGCCAGCAGTTTAAGGGACCCCTGGACTGAAGCTTTCTTT
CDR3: CASSLRDPWTEAFF

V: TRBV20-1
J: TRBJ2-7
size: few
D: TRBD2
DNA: TGCAGTGCTAGAGGAACTAGCGGGAAGTACGAGCAGTACTTC
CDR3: CSARGTSGKYEQYF

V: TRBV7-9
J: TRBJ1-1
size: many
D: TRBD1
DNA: TGTGCCAGCAGCCCCGGACAGGGGGCAAGGGCTGAAGCTTTCTTT
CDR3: CASSPGQGARAEAFF

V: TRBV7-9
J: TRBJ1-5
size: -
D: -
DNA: TGTGCCAGCAGACAAGCACAGGTTGGGGGTCAGCCCCAGCATTTT
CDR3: CASRQAQVGGQPQHF

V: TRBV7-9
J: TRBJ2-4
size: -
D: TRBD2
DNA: TGTGCCAGCAGCCCCCGGACTAGCGGGGTCAAATACAAAAACATTCAGTACTTC
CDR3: CASSPRTSGVKYKNIQYF

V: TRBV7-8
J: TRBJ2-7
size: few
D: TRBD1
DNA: TGTGCCAGCAGCACGACAGGGGCGCAGTACGAGCAGTACTTC
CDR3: CASSTTGAQYEQYF

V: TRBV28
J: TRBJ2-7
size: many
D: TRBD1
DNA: TGTGCCAGCAGCCCAGGGGGTAACGAGCAGTACTTC
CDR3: CASSPGGNEQYF

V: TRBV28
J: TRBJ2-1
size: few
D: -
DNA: TGTGCCAGCAGTTTTTCCCCCCAGGGTATGTGGAATGAGCAGTTCTTC
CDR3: CASSFSPQGMWNEQFF

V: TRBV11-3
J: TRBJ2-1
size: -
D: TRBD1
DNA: TGTGCCAGCAGCTTAGAACAGGGGGCTTACAATGAGCAGTTCTTC
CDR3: CASSLEQGAYNEQFF

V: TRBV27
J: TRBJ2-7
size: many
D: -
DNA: TGTGCCAGCAGTTCCCCGACCGTGAGGGGCTTCTACGAGCAGTACTTC
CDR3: CASSSPTVRGFYEQYF

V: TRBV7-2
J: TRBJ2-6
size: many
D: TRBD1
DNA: TGTGCCAGCAGCTTCGGACAGGGATTTGGGGCCAACGTCCTGACTTTC
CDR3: CASSFGQGFGANVLTF